The 30 T cell receptor beta chains given below trace back to one sample, sequenced in a study of human versus mouse CDR3 diversity and MHC coevolution (dated 2017 in TCRdb). To prepare the library, the immunoSEQ multiplex PCR assay was applied. TCRdb mirrors the immuneACCESS table, restricted to in-frame sequences. Some clones are absent from its copies; in checked studies, under half trace to an unresolved V gene, and the reason for the others is unknown. Within this sample are tens of thousands of clones, with just under 95% of them counted one time only. The ten largest clones take up around 1.3% of the sample. The sample was naive CD4+ T cells from blood. This specimen's cell subset or site label, interpreted: CD45RO-negative CD62L-positive naive CD4 T cells. The receptors here all came from a person aged 25 to 69 in good health.

The genes are TRBV9 and TRBJ1-2; TRBD1 matches 7 bases. CDR1 is SGDLS, CDR2 YYNGEE, per germline. The CDR3 has 14 residues. Losses at the gene ends were 4 bases for V and 7 bases for J; bases not matched to a gene: 10. CDR3 sequence reads: CASSPSEGALGYTF. DNA for the CDR3: TGTGCCAGCAGCCCAAGCGAGGGGGCGCTTGGCTACACCTTC. Combining the CDR3 with reference TRBV9 and TRBJ1-2 gives the whole variable domain DSGVTQTPKHLITATGQRVTLRCSPRSGDLSVYWYQQSLDQGLQFLIQYYNGEERAKGNILERFSAQQFPDLHSELNLSSLELGDSALYFCASSPSEGALGYTFGSGTRLTVV.

The chain has TRBV4-2 and TRBJ2-1, with 9 bases matching TRBD2. Germline CDR1 is LGHNA and CDR2 is YNFKEQ. The CDR3 is 15 residues long. Trimming took 3 bases from V and 2 from J; bases not matched to a gene: 2. CDR3 region: CASSQTSGAYNEQFF. In DNA, the CDR3 is TGTGCCAGCAGCCAGACTAGCGGCGCCTACAATGAGCAGTTCTTC.

The rearrangement links TRBV7-2 to TRBJ1-2; possibly TRBD1 for D (5 bases). Germline V gene sequence: CDR1 SGHTA, CDR2 FQGNSA. The CDR3 length is 18 residues. V was pared by 2 bases and J by 0 bases, with 19 bases between. Here the CDR3 reads CASSLIDWGVGANYGYTF. CDR3 DNA: TGTGCCAGCAGCTTAATAGATTGGGGGGTTGGAGCTAACTATGGCTACACCTTC.

This clone has a single count. The V and J genes are TRBV18 and TRBJ2-3; possible D gene TRBD2, 6 bases. The CDR3 consists of 18 residues. The V and J ends lost 1 base and 0 bases respectively, with 17 bases between them. CDR1 and CDR2 from the germline V gene are KGHSH and LQKENI. In DNA form, the CDR3 reads TGTGCCAGCTCACCACGAGTCAACCGGGGACTTAGCACAGATACGCAGTATTTT. Encoded protein: CASSPRVNRGLSTDTQYF.

This clone was seen just once. The CDR3 sequence: CASSYRGPRTDTQYF. CDR3 bases: TGTGCCAGCAGTTACAGGGGGCCCCGCACAGATACGCAGTATTTT. The rearrangement uses TRBV27 and TRBJ2-3; 9 bases fit TRBD1. Trimming cost V 4 bases and J 1 base; bases outside gene matches: 3. This CDR3 region has 15 residues. From germline, CDR1 is MNHEY and CDR2 SMNVEV (reference sequence).

The chain links TRBV27 to TRBJ2-1; 11 positions match TRBD2. With 5 bases clipped from V and 5 bases from J, the junction kept 14 bases outside the gene matches. The CDR3 consists of 18 residues. Germline CDR1 and CDR2: MNHEY and SMNVEV (reference sequence). The CDR3 nucleotides are TGTGCCAGCAGTCCTCGTCGCACTAGCGGGGGCTTACACAATGAGCAGTTCTTC. Its translation: CASSPRRTSGGLHNEQFF.

V is TRBV6-1 and J is TRBJ2-6, with no clear D. Trimming left V 4 bases short and J 0 bases short, with 22 bases between. CDR1 is MNHNS and CDR2 is SASEGT in the germline V gene. The CDR3 consists of 20 residues. In DNA form, the CDR3 reads TGTGCCAGCAGTGCGAGGTTTAGTTTTGGATCTTCCTCTGGGGCCAACGTCCTGACTTTC. Its protein product is CASSARFSFGSSSGANVLTF.

The chain links TRBV28 to TRBJ1-2; possibly TRBD1 for D (6 bases). Per germline, CDR1 MDHEN and CDR2 SYDVKM. V was shortened by 4 bases and J by 3 bases, with 9 bases between the two germline ends. The CDR3 is 13 amino acids. DNA for the CDR3: TGTGCCAGCAGTTATAGGGGGTACTATGGCTACACCTTC. Protein product: CASSYRGYYGYTF.

The chain joins TRBV29-1 to TRBJ1-1; 7 bases fit TRBD1. Germline CDR1 reads SQVTM; CDR2 reads ANQGSEA. This CDR3 region has 13 residues. The V gene end was trimmed by 5 bases and the J gene end by 4 bases; junction bases not matched to a gene: 7. The CDR3 protein is CSVLPAGGTEAFF. Here the CDR3 DNA reads TGCAGCGTTCTTCCGGCAGGGGGCACTGAAGCTTTCTTT.

The rearrangement uses TRBV27 and TRBJ2-7; tentatively, D is TRBD1 (6 bases). This CDR3 region has 14 residues. The ends were cut back, 5 bases at V and 2 bases at J, with 13 bases in the middle. Germline values: CDR1 MNHEY, CDR2 SMNVEV (reference sequence). CDR3 nucleotides: TGTGCCAGCAGTCCCGGGACACTACCCTACGAGCAGTACTTC. Its protein product is CASSPGTLPYEQYF.

J is TRBJ2-1 and V is TRBV6-6; D is unclear. Germline-derived CDR1 and CDR2 are MNHNY and SVGAGI (reference sequence). The CDR3 is 16 residues long. Trimming shortened V by 2 bases and J by 7 bases, and 18 bases separated the two germline ends. In DNA form, the CDR3 reads TGTGCCAGCAGTTACGGGTCTCACTCCCTAGGAAATGAGCAGTTCTTC. Protein: CASSYGSHSLGNEQFF.

The CDR3 loop is CASSPRRFPGEVGEAFF. DNA for the CDR3: TGTGCCAGCAGCCCTAGACGGTTTCCGGGGGAAGTAGGTGAAGCTTTCTTT. This chain connects TRBV7-8 to TRBJ1-1; TRBD1 might be the D (5 bases). The CDR3 contains 17 residues. Trimming took off 5 bases at V and 7 bases at J, with 26 bases between the two ends. CDR1 and CDR2 (germline): SGHVS, FQNEAQ.

The chain is built from TRBV27 and TRBJ1-2, with TRBD1 identical over 10 bases. CDR3 length equals 15 residues. With 5 bases clipped from V and 4 bases from J, the junction kept 7 bases outside the gene matches. Germline V CDR1 and CDR2: MNHEY, SMNVEV (reference sequence). The CDR3 loop reads CASSPRDRGGYGYTF. The DNA of the CDR3 is TGTGCCAGCAGTCCAAGGGACAGGGGAGGCTATGGCTACACCTTC.

In regard to this clone: Additional DNA sequences in this sample encode the identical CDR3. The chain employs TRBV9 and TRBJ2-1, with 7 positions matching TRBD1. The germline CDR1 and CDR2 sequences are SGDLS and YYNGEE. There are 15 residues in the CDR3. The ends lost 0 bases at V and 14 bases at J; junction bases unmatched: 14. DNA of the CDR3: TGTGCCAGCAGCGTAGGTTCTACCGCTGGGGACAGTAAGTTCTTC. This translates into CASSVGSTAGDSKFF.

This clone came up once. The chain employs TRBV10-2 and TRBJ2-5; D unclear. Germline assignment: CDR1 WSHSY and CDR2 SAAADI. Trimming cost V 2 bases and J 1 base, with 8 bases left between them. The CDR3 covers 14 residues. CDR3 region: CASSEPGPQETQYF. CDR3 DNA sequence: TGCGCCAGCAGTGAGCCCGGTCCCCAAGAGACCCAGTACTTC.

The chain is built from TRBV6-1 and TRBJ2-2; perhaps TRBD2 as D (7 bases). V lost 10 bases and J 3 bases, leaving 18 bases between the germline ends. The CDR3 covers 15 residues. Germline V gene data show CDR1 as MNHNS and CDR2 as SASEGT. In DNA, the CDR3 is TGTGCCATCCAGCGGGACAAAGGGCACACCGGGGAGCTGTTTTTT. The encoded protein is CAIQRDKGHTGELFF.

The V and J genes are TRBV19 and TRBJ2-2, with D maybe TRBD2 (5 bases). The ends were cut back, 0 bases at V and 8 bases at J, with 7 bases in the middle. The V gene's germline CDR1 is LNHDA and CDR2 SQIVND (reference sequence). The CDR3 is made up of 13 amino acids. CDR3 DNA sequence: TGTGCCAGTAGTATAGATCGGGGAGGGGAGCTGTTTTTT. Translated: CASSIDRGGELFF.

The rearrangement uses TRBV29-1 and TRBJ1-1, with D hard to call. Germline CDR1 reads SQVTM; CDR2 reads ANQGSEA. V lost 4 bases to trimming and J lost 1 base, with 10 bases between them. The CDR3 spans 13 residues. DNA for the CDR3: TGCAGCGTTGTAAACCAGGAGAACACTGAAGCTTTCTTT. Translation gives CSVVNQENTEAFF.

The chain joins TRBV15 to TRBJ1-2; maybe TRBD1 (5 bases). V dropped 1 base and J dropped 3 bases, with 15 bases sitting between them. The CDR3 is made up of 16 amino acids. Germline V gives CDR1 LNHNV, CDR2 YYDKDF (reference sequence). The CDR3 region has the DNA TGTGCCACCAGCAGAGGGAGGGGAACGGCGGACTATGGCTACACCTTC. Translation: CATSRGRGTADYGYTF.

The table lists this clone with a count of one. This chain links TRBV11-1 with TRBJ2-7, with D perhaps matching TRBD1 (6 bases). V was clipped by 5 bases and J by 6 bases, with 11 bases between them. CDR3 length equals 12 residues. Germline assignment: CDR1 SGHAT and CDR2 FQDESV (reference sequence). DNA for the CDR3: TGTGCCAGCAGCGAAACAGGGATCGAGCAGTACTTC. Encoded protein: CASSETGIEQYF.

The chain carries TRBV20-1 and TRBJ2-7; a weak D match, TRBD1 (5 bases). The ends were cut back, 7 bases at V and 4 bases at J, with 8 bases in the middle. The CDR3 contains 10 residues. Germline CDR1 reads DFQATT; CDR2 reads SNEGSKA (reference sequence). In DNA form, the CDR3 reads TGCAGTGGACAGAGGTACGAGCAGTACTTC. Translation gives CSGQRYEQYF.

This rearrangement joins TRBV6-1 to TRBJ2-1; TRBD2 matches at 10 bases. Germline V gives CDR1 MNHNS, CDR2 SASEGT. Trimming removed 8 bases from V and 7 bases from J; junction bases left unmatched: 8. CDR3 size: 14 residues. CDR3 protein: CASGLAGGFNEQFF. The CDR3 nucleotides read TGTGCCAGCGGATTAGCGGGAGGCTTTAATGAGCAGTTCTTC.

The rearrangement joins TRBV11-2 to TRBJ1-3; weak D call: TRBD1 (5 bases). V was cut by 3 bases and J by 0 bases, with 12 bases left in between. Germline V gene sequence: CDR1 SGHAT, CDR2 FQNNGV. The CDR3 has 16 amino acids. The CDR3: CASSFGRALSGNTIYF. CDR3 nucleotide sequence: TGTGCCAGCAGCTTCGGCAGGGCACTCTCTGGAAACACCATATATTTT.

The chain employs TRBV9 and TRBJ1-2; TRBD1 is a possible D gene (5 bases). The CDR3 consists of 14 residues. The V and J ends lost 6 bases and 8 bases respectively, with 20 bases between them. Germline V gene lookup returns CDR1 SGDLS and CDR2 YYNGEE. The CDR3 DNA reads TGTGCCAGCAACGCTAGGGGAATTTCCGACGGCTACACCTTC. Translated: CASNARGISDGYTF.

Written as DNA, the CDR3 is TGTGCCAGCAAATACCTACCAGCGGGGGGGGATACGCAGTATTTT. This encodes CASKYLPAGGDTQYF. The chain uses TRBV6-1 and TRBJ2-3; 10 bases match TRBD2. Trimming took 7 bases from V and 6 from J; bases not matched to a gene: 10. The CDR3 sequence is 15 residues long. The germline V gene has CDR1 MNHNS and CDR2 SASEGT.

The chain carries TRBV2 and TRBJ1-5; 7 nucleotides agree with TRBD1. Per germline, CDR1 SNHLY and CDR2 FYNNEI. The J segment lost 7 bases and the V segment lost 8 bases, leaving 8 bases of the junction unmatched. The CDR3 is made up of 13 amino acids. The CDR3, as DNA: TGTGCCAGCGAACAGGGGATAGAGCAGCCCCAGCATTTT. It yields the protein CASEQGIEQPQHF.

This clone was seen only a few times. The chain uses TRBV10-3 and TRBJ2-7; TRBD1 is a possible D gene (6 bases). The V gene's germline CDR1 is ENHRY and CDR2 SYGVKD. This CDR3 contains 15 residues. V gave up 7 bases and J gave up 1 base, with 17 bases separating them. The CDR3 protein is CAIILAGQRSYEQYF. DNA of the CDR3: TGTGCCATCATTCTAGCCGGACAGCGATCCTACGAGCAGTACTTC.

The CDR3 spells CASSYLGGQVSYEQYF. CDR3 coding DNA: TGTGCCAGCAGTTACTTGGGGGGACAGGTTTCCTACGAGCAGTACTTC. The chain joins TRBV6-6 to TRBJ2-7; TRBD1 agrees at 8 bases. The CDR3 totals 16 residues. Unmatched junction bases numbered 6, after V lost 1 base and J lost 1 base. The germline CDR1 and CDR2 sequences are MNHNY and SVGAGI (reference sequence).

The CDR3 region has the DNA TGTGCCAGCAGCAGGAACACTGAAGCTTTCTTT. This gives the protein CASSRNTEAFF. The V and J genes are TRBV6-5 and TRBJ1-1; D is unclear. This CDR3 contains 11 residues. V was trimmed by 6 bases and J by 1 base, leaving 3 bases between them. CDR1 and CDR2 from the germline V gene are MNHEY and SVGAGI.

The chain employs TRBV11-2 and TRBJ2-2, with TRBD1 matching 7 bases. Looked up from germline, CDR1 is SGHAT and CDR2 is FQNNGV. The CDR3 contains 15 residues. V shed 5 bases, J shed 1 base, and the junction held 4 bases outside the gene matches. CDR3 region: CASSPGTVNTGELFF. In DNA form, the CDR3 reads TGTGCCAGCAGCCCCGGGACAGTGAACACCGGGGAGCTGTTTTTT. Full variable domain (remainder filled in from reference TRBV11-2 and TRBJ2-2): EAGVAQSPRYKIIEKRQSVAFWCNPISGHATLYWYQQILGQGPKLLIQFQNNGVVDDSQLPKDRFSAERLKGVDSTLKIQPAKLEDSAVYLCASSPGTVNTGELFFGEGSRLTVL.